These 12 T cell receptor beta chains share one sample of origin, sequenced in a study of CXCR3-negative and CXCR3-positive naive CD8 T cells. The authors prepared UMI-labeled TRB cDNA libraries by 5' RACE. TCRdb re-called the 5' RACE reads and gives one entry per CDR3 protein, without DNA. The table counts roughly 48,000 distinct CDR3 sequences; approximately 15% lies in the top ten. Sequencing used memory CD8+ T cells from blood. These receptor sequences come from a human donor in good health. Some clones in this sample may be carry-over from other donors' samples.

The V and J genes are TRBV6-2 or TRBV6-3 and TRBJ2-7; as DNA is missing, the TRBD2 call by TCRdb cannot be tested. The CDR3 runs 17 residues. The germline CDR1 and CDR2 sequences are MNHEY and SVGEGT. This CDR3 is CASSSYPTSRSSYEQYF.

This sequence joins TRBV7-3 and TRBJ2-1; TCRdb designates TRBD1, a call that cannot be tested without DNA. Germline CDR1 and CDR2: SGHTA and FQGTGA. The CDR3 spans 17 residues. CDR3 amino acids: CASSGSDSGGRLYEQFF. The full variable domain, with the rest looked up from reference TRBV7-3 and TRBJ2-1, is GAGVSQTPSNKVTEKGKYVELRCDPISGHTALYWYRQSLGQGPEFLIYFQGTGAADDSGLPNDRFFAVRPEGSVSTLKIQRTERGDSAVYLCASSGSDSGGRLYEQFFGPGTRLTVL.

The V call is TRBV19, the J call TRBJ1-1; TCRdb gives TRBD1 as the D gene, but with no DNA this cannot be confirmed. The CDR3 loop spans 15 amino acids. Germline CDR1 is LNHDA and CDR2 is SQIVND (reference sequence). The CDR3 sequence: CASRPPMEGHTEAFF.

This chain links TRBV29-1 with TRBJ1-4. Germline V lookup: CDR1 SQVTM, CDR2 ANQGSEA. This CDR3 comprises 14 residues. CDR3 protein: CSVDEGGLGEKLFF.

The chain combines TRBV20-1 with TRBJ1-4; the D gene TCRdb calls, TRBD1, cannot be checked with no DNA. The CDR3 covers 14 residues. Germline V gene data show CDR1 as DFQATT and CDR2 as SNEGSKA (reference sequence). CDR3 sequence reads: CSASFPTWVEKLFF.

V is TRBV27 and J is TRBJ2-5. Per germline, CDR1 MNHEY and CDR2 SMNVEV (reference sequence). The CDR3 runs 15 residues. The CDR3 is CASSLYDRWEETQYF.

The chain employs TRBV20-1 and TRBJ1-2; the D call from TCRdb, TRBD1, cannot be confirmed without DNA. The germline V gene encodes CDR1 DFQATT and CDR2 SNEGSKA (reference sequence). This CDR3 is built from 14 residues. CDR3 loop: CSARKLQGTGGYTF.

The chain combines TRBV7-6 with TRBJ2-1. Germline values: CDR1 SGHVS, CDR2 FNYEAQ. The CDR3 extends over 13 amino acids. The chain's CDR3 is CASSPILGYEQFF.

The rearrangement links TRBV7-6 to TRBJ1-1; TCRdb reports TRBD1, a call that lacks DNA to check it against. The CDR3 is 14 amino acids. Per germline, CDR1 SGHVS and CDR2 FNYEAQ. The CDR3 sequence is CASSLTQGAVEAFF.

This chain uses TRBV7-3 with TRBJ2-1; TCRdb picks TRBD1, but there is no DNA to check that call. The CDR3 has 14 residues. Germline loops: CDR1 SGHTA, CDR2 FQGTGA. The CDR3: CASSLGQGNYEQFF.

The V call is TRBV29-1, the J call TRBJ2-4; the TCRdb D gene call, TRBD1, has no DNA to confirm it. The CDR3 contains 14 residues. Germline values: CDR1 SQVTM, CDR2 ANQGSEA. The chain's CDR3 is CSVQGTLAKNIQYF.

This chain links TRBV5-1 with TRBJ1-1. The CDR3 has 13 residues. Per the germline V gene, CDR1 is SGHRS and CDR2 is YFSETQ. CDR3 region: CASSWSGNTEAFF.